This T cell receptor (beta chain) was identified in a study of cytomegalovirus exposure and HLA in healthy donors (dated by TCRdb to 2016 to 2017). Study-wide context: In an earlier analysis of approximately 640 of the donors, about 270 Gb of sequence data and approximately 120 million unique TCR beta sequences from about 179 million T cells were reported. Approximately 300 gigabases of sequencing data and 70 million to 100 million unique TCR sequences made up an early release that covered some 640 HLA-typed donors. Among the roughly 400 genotyped donors, 75% to 90% belonged to the genetic ancestry cluster associated with self-reported Caucasian donors. The study aimed to test whether signatures of past pathogen exposure could be identified by cataloging public T cell receptors. The T cell repertoires of around 730 subjects were profiled by immunosequencing and related to cytomegalovirus serostatus. In addition to the first cohort of hundreds of subjects, a separate validation cohort of some 120 different subjects was used. To predict cytomegalovirus infection status, the study combined high-throughput TCR immunosequencing, statistical association of individual TCRs with disease status, and machine learning. In a later analysis, previously published TCR beta repertoires from about 640 donors were re-analyzed and high-resolution HLA genotyping was added so that TCR occurrence patterns could be studied. Rather than using new phenotypic data, the later analysis identified candidate immune exposures from TCR beta sequences and from how often those sequences occurred across donors. An earlier analysis of around 580 of the donors used high-throughput TCR beta sequencing to judge whether each TCR beta V gene segment behaved as functional or pseudogenic. Alongside the repertoire data, information on donor age, sex, ethnicity and CMV serostatus was compiled. Genome-wide SNP genotypes for about 60% of the roughly 670 donors were used in a later genetic analysis, which treated that subset as a discovery cohort. Every repertoire in the discovery cohort had been generated on one and the same sequencing platform. Class I and class II HLA loci were covered by the typing at four-digit resolution. The number of typed donors differed by locus: about 629-630 for A, B, C, DRB1 and DQB1; 500 to 550 for DQA1; 606 for DPA1; and some 470 for DPB1. Four to six DR-DQ haplotypes were handled as single units for association and clustering because linkage in the cohort was strong. On average, around 240,000 unique TCR beta nucleotide sequences were sequenced per donor among about 400 genotyped donors of the cohort, with around 19% of those sequences being non-productive.

As regards this clone: There is no known antigen for this receptor. Per-base qualities were not stored, and no clone one base away is much larger.

Results the study describes overall, beyond this receptor: Roughly uniform sequencing depth across donors was assumed in presence/absence analyses, although this assumption may not hold. Correlated functional status among segregating V segments might reflect linkage disequilibrium, but an unknown experimental factor could not be ruled out. A total of fewer than 200 TCR beta chains were listed by the study as associated with cytomegalovirus. A group of highly shared sequence variants was considered likely to be a technical artifact of the sequencing pipeline. In an earlier analysis of fewer than 750 of the donors, most TCR beta V segments were observed in productive rearrangements about 90% or about 30% of the time, broadly matching IMGT annotations. Because HLA typing was unavailable for some donors at each locus, only the typed subset was used in association tests. A further reported finding was that TCR beta sequences accurately predicted the HLA-A and HLA-B alleles for most subjects in the first cohort. Because counts were too low, approximately 15 rarely observed V segments, including chromosome 9 orphons, were excluded from the earlier analysis of some 590 of the donors. A later genetic analysis associated a missense DCLRE1C variant with V-gene and J-gene trimming of TCR beta chains, and an independent cohort replicated the association. In this cohort, only TCR beta chains were sequenced, and detectable features were limited by the absence of alpha or paired-chain data. For the cohort, immune exposure information was limited to CMV serostatus. Assigning TCR associations to individual alleles was difficult when HLA alleles, especially DR and DQ, strongly co-occurred. In vitro tests confirmed that a few of the cytomegalovirus-associated TCR beta chains recognize cytomegalovirus antigens. In a later analysis, the rate of TCR association differed among HLA loci, with DRB1 alleles having the most associated TCRs and HLA-C alleles having the fewest. Most TCR sequences were observed very rarely across donors, whereas some public TCRs were present in many individuals. Compared with equally common non-associated chains, HLA-associated TCR beta chains in a later analysis were more clonally expanded and had lower generation probabilities. A later genetic analysis reported fewer N-insertions in productive TCRs among donors in an Asian-associated ancestry cluster than the approximately 670-donor mean. A later analysis found that most CMV-associated TCR beta chains appeared HLA-restricted, with HLA associations seemingly driven largely by CMV exposure. A later analysis reported that several top co-occurrence clusters appeared linked to parvovirus B19, influenza, CMV and Epstein-Barr virus. According to the authors, the approach could potentially be generalized to other disease states and immunological phenotypes. At a false discovery rate of 0.05, a later analysis linked around 17,000 TCR beta sequences to specific HLA alleles. The classifier was reported to diagnose cytomegalovirus status with high specificity and sensitivity in both the original cohort and the validation cohort. Because the 87-base-pair reads could not distinguish some IMGT-functional V segments, including TRBV6-2 and TRBV6-3, those segments were excluded.

The cohort comprised some 730 healthy bone marrow donors. All cohort members were sampled while nominally healthy, although unrecorded immune exposures were likely present. The donor was CMV seronegative and belonged to the group of 352 seronegative cohort members. A peripheral blood sample was provided by each donor, and peripheral blood mononuclear cells were used for TCR beta sequencing. The Qiagen DNeasy Blood Extraction Kit was used to extract genomic DNA from the blood cell samples. V loses 0 bases, J loses 2 bases, and the germline ends lie 8 bases apart. The CDR3 starts with the cysteine, ends with the phenylalanine, and has 15 residues. Only the CDR3 region is kept as DNA, spanning 45 bases read in frame from base 1. From a lookup of the germline V gene, CDR1 and CDR2 are SGDLS and YYNGEE. The method behind the library was the immunoSEQ multiplex PCR assay. For the multiplex PCR, a mixture combining 60 forward primers for TCR Vbeta segments and 13 reverse primers for TCR Jbeta segments was used. Amplification of the CDR3 region of rearranged TCR beta genes was performed with a multiplex PCR assay on genomic DNA. The Illumina HiSeq System was used to sequence the amplified TCR beta libraries as 87-base-pair reads. Turning to the authors' computational methods: In a later analysis, some 80 million unique TCR beta chains were counted across the approximately 620 repertoires, and roughly 9.9 million of these chains were shared by at least two donors. To remove PCR and sequencing errors, raw reads were error-corrected and collapsed into unique sequences using a nearest-neighbor algorithm that merged closely related sequences. Alignment of CDR3 sequences to IMGT reference sequences was used to assign V, D and J gene segments. For a sequence to be retained, at least a six-nucleotide match to both a V gene segment and a J gene segment was required. Rearrangements were classified as productive when the CDR3 lacked stop codons and remained in frame with V and J, and all other rearrangements were classified as non-productive. Following IMGT convention, CDR3 was defined as the stretch from the second conserved V-encoded cysteine up to the conserved J-encoded phenylalanine. The earlier analysis of about 530 of the donors excluded any sequence lacking an unambiguous match to a single V gene segment. In an earlier analysis of more than 500 of the donors, a V segment was called functional when productive rearrangements were above 56.7%, and segregating when the standard deviation between donors exceeded 5%. To diagnose cytomegalovirus status from the catalog of TCR beta chain sequences, a statistical classification framework was built. In a later analysis, TCR nucleotide sequences were compared against IMGT/GENE-DB human TR gene sequences so that V and J genes could be assigned. In a later analysis, CDR3 sequences and most-parsimonious VDJ recombination scenarios were assigned using the TCRdist pipeline. In a later analysis, each TCR beta chain was defined by its CDR3 amino acid sequence together with its V-gene family, and reads lacking a unique V-gene family were excluded. To address suspected cross-contamination and a sequencing artifact, a later analysis removed 592 highly shared, low-generation-probability nucleotide sequences. In a later analysis, a clonal expansion index for each public chain was calculated from normalized within-repertoire ranks of inferred template counts. Generation probabilities in a later analysis came from a VDJ recombination model fitted to out-of-frame rearrangements, and those results were checked against IGoR. In a later analysis, hypergeometric tests were used to score TCR-TCR, TCR-HLA and TCR-CMV co-occurrence, with a repertoire-size bias correction applied to TCR pairs. A later analysis estimated false discovery rates by permuting HLA or CMV assignments 20 times. In a later analysis, co-occurring TCRs were grouped using DBSCAN, with TCRdist sequence similarity added in when clustering inside HLA-allele-positive subsets. Repertoires with fewer than 30,000 or more than 120,000 public chains, plus five repertoires with anomalous nucleotide sharing, were excluded from co-occurrence clustering. The source is immuneACCESS, and TCRdb retained only in-frame sequences with V and J called. Part of the clones is not carried over; for the studies checked, unresolved V genes explain less than half of this, and the remainder is unexplained. V, J and clone size reflect that table, while D and trimming were determined from the DNA. A total of approximately 100,000 clones appear in this sample, under 85% of them only once. The ten largest make up about 4% of the sample.

Sequencing used PBMCs. The V and J segments used are TRBV9 and TRBJ1-4, with TRBD1 tentatively as D gene (5 bases match). The sequence derives from a man aged 40-50 years in good health and CMV-seronegative. Read as DNA, the sequence is TGTGCCAGCAGCGTAGGAAGGGGTACTAATGAAAAACTGTTTTTT. Translated, this is CASSVGRGTNEKLFF.